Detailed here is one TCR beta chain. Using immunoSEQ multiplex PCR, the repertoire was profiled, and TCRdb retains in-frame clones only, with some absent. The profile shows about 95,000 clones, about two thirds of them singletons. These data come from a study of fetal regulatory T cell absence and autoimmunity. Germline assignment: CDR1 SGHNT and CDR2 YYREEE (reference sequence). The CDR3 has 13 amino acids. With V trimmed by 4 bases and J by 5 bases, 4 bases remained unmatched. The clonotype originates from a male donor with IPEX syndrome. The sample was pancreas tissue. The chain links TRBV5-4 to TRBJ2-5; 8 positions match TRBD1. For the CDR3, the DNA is TGTGCCAGCAGCCCGGACAGGGATGAGACCCAGTACTTC. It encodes CASSPDRDETQYF.